This TCR beta chain came from a study of cytomegalovirus exposure and HLA in healthy donors. Study-level information: Unique TCRs from HLA-typed donors, roughly 89 million of them, were held in an early data release.

This clone is deemed medium-sized. Germline V gene lookup returns CDR1 MNHGY and CDR2 SAAAGT. The CDR3 is made up of 13 amino acids. The junction had 2 bases not matched to a gene; V was cut back by 9 bases and J by 3 bases. 13 Jbeta primers and 60 Vbeta primers were used for the PCR. Here immunoSEQ multiplex PCR was the method, and the copy in TCRdb shows in-frame clones only, minus some. The sample has about 100,000 clones; 60% to 75% are singletons. The V and J genes are TRBV6-8 and TRBJ2-2; TRBD2 agrees at 9 bases. The origin of this receptor is a man in his forties in good health and CMV-seropositive. Sequencing used PBMCs. Here the CDR3 DNA reads TGTGCCAGAGGACTAGCGTACACCGGGGAGCTGTTTTTT. Translation gives CARGLAYTGELFF.